Following are 27 T cell receptor beta chains from one sample sequenced in a study of T cell repertoires in cytomegalovirus infection. MiXCR was run by TCRdb on the reads, yielding one entry per CDR3 protein. The table shows about 680,000 distinct CDR3 sequences, with less than 25% occurring only once. The material sequenced was CD8+ T cells from PBMCs. The receptors shown here come from a human donor in good health (CMV status not recorded). Some clones in this sample may be carry-over from other donors' samples.

In the case of this clonotype: This may come from a read error, since a much larger clone is one base off. V is TRBV19 and J is TRBJ1-1; no definite D call. Per germline, CDR1 LNHDA and CDR2 SQIVND (reference sequence). The CDR3 loop spans 14 amino acids. CDR3 loop: CTSSPRKWNTEAFF. The CDR3 region has the DNA TGTACCAGTAGTCCGCGGAAATGGAACACTGAAGCTTTCTTT.

The chain is built from TRBV7-9 and TRBJ1-1, with TRBD1 matching 9 bases. CDR1 is SEHNR and CDR2 is FQNEAQ in the germline V gene (reference sequence). CDR3 length: 15 amino acids. V was clipped by 4 bases and J by 5 bases; unmatched bases: 8. The CDR3 coding sequence is TGTGCCAGCAGCTGGCCCGGGACAGGGAGAACTGAAGCTTTCTTT. Its protein product is CASSWPGTGRTEAFF.

This clonotype was counted many times. This chain uses TRBV6-6 with TRBJ2-1; the match to TRBD1 covers 9 bases. V was clipped by 6 bases and J by 5 bases; unmatched bases: 11. CDR3 length equals 16 residues. The germline CDR1 and CDR2 sequences are MNHNY and SVGAGI (reference sequence). CDR3 nucleotides: TGTGCCAGCAGCCTCCCCACAGGGGGCCTCCACAATGAGCAGTTCTTC. Translation: CASSLPTGGLHNEQFF.

This clonotype appeared a few times. V is TRBV15 and J is TRBJ2-7, with 7 positions matching TRBD2. The CDR3 is made up of 15 amino acids. Germline-derived CDR1 and CDR2 are LNHNV and YYDKDF (reference sequence). The trim removed 5 bases at V and 0 bases at J, leaving 7 bases unmatched. CDR3 protein: CATSGGRGISYEQYF. CDR3 sequence (DNA): TGTGCCACCAGCGGGGGGAGGGGAATCTCCTACGAGCAGTACTTC.

V is TRBV27 and J is TRBJ2-3; TRBD2 matches 8 bases. Germline V gene data show CDR1 as MNHEY and CDR2 as SMNVEV (reference sequence). The trim removed 5 bases at V and 2 bases at J, leaving 9 bases unmatched. This CDR3 comprises 16 residues. CDR3: CASSGGRGGSTDTQYF. The DNA for the CDR3 is TGTGCCAGCAGTGGAGGACGGGGGGGGTCCACAGATACGCAGTATTTT.

This clonotype was detected ten times or more. V gene TRBV7-4 combines with J gene TRBJ2-7; perhaps TRBD2 as D (6 bases). Per germline, CDR1 SGHVT and CDR2 SQSDAQ. This CDR3 contains 15 residues. The V end was cut by 2 bases, the J end by 3 bases, with 14 bases between. CDR3 in amino acids: CASSLWQIGGYEQYF. The CDR3 coding sequence is TGTGCCAGCAGCTTATGGCAGATCGGGGGCTACGAGCAGTACTTC.

J is TRBJ2-5 and V is TRBV3-1; D tentatively fits TRBD1 or TRBD2 (6 bases each). In germline, CDR1 is LGHDT, CDR2 YNNKEL (reference sequence). CDR3 length: 15 amino acids. V lost 0 bases to trimming and J lost 2 bases, with 10 bases between them. The CDR3 here is CASSQEGGQQETQYF. Here the CDR3 DNA reads TGTGCCAGCAGCCAAGAAGGGGGGCAGCAAGAGACCCAGTACTTC.

This rearrangement joins TRBV7-9 to TRBJ2-1; 8 nucleotides agree with TRBD1. The germline V gene encodes CDR1 SEHNR and CDR2 FQNEAQ (reference sequence). Germline trimming cut 1 base from V and 4 bases from J; bases unmatched to any gene: 9. This CDR3 has 17 amino acids. The DNA of the CDR3 is TGTGCCAGCAGCTTAGGGGGGTGGACAGGGCCTTACAATGAGCAGTTCTTC. Translated, it gives CASSLGGWTGPYNEQFF.

The CDR3 bases are TGTGCCAGCATCCGGGGGAGCACAGATACGCAGTATTTT. Translating it yields CASIRGSTDTQYF. The J gene is TRBJ2-3, the V gene TRBV7-8; maybe TRBD2 (6 bases). Germline lookup yields CDR1 SGHVS and CDR2 FQNEAQ. CDR3 size: 13 residues. V was shortened by 7 bases and J by 0 bases, with 8 bases between the two germline ends.

V usage is TRBV5-6 and J usage is TRBJ2-3; 8 bases agree with TRBD1. V was pared by 4 bases and J by 1 base, with 2 bases of the junction left unmatched. Per germline, CDR1 SGHDT and CDR2 YYEEEE. The CDR3 has 14 residues. Here the CDR3 DNA reads TGTGCCAGCAGCCAGGGGGCTGGCACAGATACGCAGTATTTT. It encodes CASSQGAGTDTQYF.

With regard to this clonotype: It may be a read error: a sequence one base away is much more abundant. V gene TRBV12-3 or TRBV12-4 combines with J gene TRBJ2-3; 10 nucleotides align to TRBD2. CDR3 length equals 14 residues. Trimming cost V 10 bases and J 2 bases; bases outside gene matches: 6. DNA of the CDR3: TGTGCCAACATGCTAGCGGGGGTCACAGATACGCAGTATTTT. This codes for CANMLAGVTDTQYF.

The V gene is TRBV19, the J gene TRBJ2-2; 8 nucleotides line up with TRBD2. Germline V lookup: CDR1 LNHDA, CDR2 SQIVND (reference sequence). The V segment lost 7 bases and the J segment 0 bases; nucleotides outside the gene matches: 1. This CDR3 is built from 14 residues. In DNA, the CDR3 is TGTGCCAGTAACGGGGGGGCGAACACCGGGGAGCTGTTTTTT. It encodes CASNGGANTGELFF.

This clonotype was observed a handful of times. This chain links TRBV6-6 with TRBJ2-3; D assignment may be TRBD1 or TRBD2 (6 bases each). V gave up 2 bases and J gave up 4 bases, with 25 bases separating them. The CDR3 sequence is 19 residues long. Germline V lookup: CDR1 MNHNY, CDR2 SVGAGI (reference sequence). CDR3 loop: CASSYVRSSMGGPADTQYF. The CDR3 region has the DNA TGTGCCAGCAGTTACGTTAGGAGTAGTATGGGGGGCCCGGCAGATACGCAGTATTTT.

The sample holds many counts of this clonotype. This chain connects TRBV7-8 to TRBJ2-4, with 11 bases that match TRBD2. Germline loops: CDR1 SGHVS, CDR2 FQNEAQ. The CDR3 has 19 residues. With 1 base clipped from V and 5 bases from J, the junction kept 13 bases outside the gene matches. CDR3: CASSLVASGGRMGQNIQYF. The DNA of the CDR3 is TGTGCCAGCAGCTTAGTTGCTAGCGGGGGGCGTATGGGCCAAAACATTCAGTACTTC.

This clonotype was detected a few times. This rearrangement joins TRBV6-6 to TRBJ2-3; 11 bases are shared with TRBD2. The V and J ends lost 5 bases and 5 bases, in that order; junction bases with no gene match: 3. This CDR3 region has 14 residues. Looked up from germline, CDR1 is MNHNY and CDR2 is SVGAGI (reference sequence). The CDR3 protein is CASSRLAGRDTQYF. The DNA of the CDR3 is TGTGCCAGCAGTCGACTAGCGGGGAGAGATACGCAGTATTTT.

The chain employs TRBV5-5 and TRBJ1-1; D is undetermined. Germline CDR1 and CDR2: SGHKS and YYEKEE (reference sequence). This CDR3 contains 15 residues. V was cut by 0 bases and J by 1 base, with 10 bases left in between. The CDR3 spells CASSLARSTNTEAFF. CDR3 coding DNA: TGTGCCAGCAGCTTGGCCCGGTCAACGAACACTGAAGCTTTCTTT.

This clonotype has only one observation. V is TRBV28 and J is TRBJ1-5, with a possible D match to TRBD1 (6 bases). V was clipped by 6 bases and J by 7 bases, with 19 bases between them. This CDR3 contains 15 residues. Germline V gene data show CDR1 as MDHEN and CDR2 as SYDVKM. Here the CDR3 reads CASSLRGGSGQPQHF. In nucleotides, the CDR3 is TGTGCCAGCAGCCTTAGGGGGGGCTCAGGGCAGCCCCAGCATTTT.

The V gene is TRBV6-2 or TRBV6-3, the J gene TRBJ2-3, with TRBD2 identical over 11 bases. Germline CDR1 is MNHEY and CDR2 is SVGEGT. This CDR3 comprises 15 residues. Trimming removed 6 bases from V and 0 bases from J; junction bases left unmatched: 2. The CDR3 region is CASRRLAGSTDTQYF. Here the CDR3 DNA reads TGTGCCAGCAGGCGACTAGCGGGGAGCACAGATACGCAGTATTTT.

The chain recombines TRBV7-9 with TRBJ2-1; 8 bases line up with TRBD1. V was pared by 1 base and J by 11 bases, with 7 bases of the junction left unmatched. The germline V gene has CDR1 SEHNR and CDR2 FQNEAQ (reference sequence). The CDR3 is 14 residues long. DNA of the CDR3: TGTGCCAGCAGCTTAGGGACACAGGGGGAGAAGCAGTTCTTC. This codes for CASSLGTQGEKQFF.

This clonotype appeared a few times. The CDR3 region has the DNA TGTGCCAGCAGTAAAGGACAGATTAACACTGAAGCTTTCTTT. It specifies CASSKGQINTEAFF. The chain is built from TRBV6-5 and TRBJ1-1, with TRBD1 as a possible D gene (6 bases). Germline CDR1 and CDR2: MNHEY and SVGAGI. CDR3 size: 14 residues. The ends were cut back, 5 bases at V and 2 bases at J, with 12 bases in the middle.

V is TRBV10-2 and J is TRBJ1-2, with 7 positions matching TRBD1. The V gene end was trimmed by 6 bases and the J gene end by 6 bases; junction bases not matched to a gene: 13. Germline V lookup: CDR1 WSHSY, CDR2 SAAADI. This CDR3 has 15 amino acids. CDR3 sequence: CASSAPTGRRDGYTF. The DNA for the CDR3 is TGCGCCAGCAGCGCACCGACAGGGAGGAGGGATGGCTACACCTTC.

This clonotype was counted a few times. This chain uses TRBV29-1 with TRBJ1-1, with a tentative D call TRBD1 (5 bases). Trimming cost V 4 bases and J 10 bases, with 19 bases left between them. The CDR3 loop spans 13 amino acids. CDR1 is SQVTM, CDR2 ANQGSEA, per germline. The CDR3 loop reads CSVVGIGDFRAFF. CDR3 DNA sequence: TGCAGCGTTGTGGGGATAGGGGATTTTAGAGCTTTCTTT.

V and J are TRBV6-2 or TRBV6-3 and TRBJ2-1; a possible D gene is TRBD1 (6 bases). Germline CDR1 reads MNHEY; CDR2 reads SVGEGT. V was shortened by 6 bases and J by 9 bases, with 15 bases between the two germline ends. The CDR3 has 13 amino acids. CDR3 in DNA: TGTGCCAGCAGCCCCTCAGGGGTCGGTGAGCAGTTCTTC. The encoded protein is CASSPSGVGEQFF.

The chain couples TRBV7-2 to TRBJ2-5; perhaps TRBD1 as D (6 bases). V lost 5 bases to trimming and J lost 2 bases, with 18 bases between them. The CDR3 is 16 amino acids. The germline gives CDR1 SGHTA, CDR2 FQGNSA. CDR3 protein: CASSPLGGRAQETQYF. In nucleotides, the CDR3 is TGTGCCAGCAGCCCACTTGGGGGCAGGGCACAAGAGACCCAGTACTTC.

The genes are TRBV2 and TRBJ1-1; D gene unclear. Germline CDR1 and CDR2: SNHLY and FYNNEI. The CDR3 runs to 13 residues. V was cut by 6 bases and J by 2 bases, with 10 bases left in between. CDR3: CASRSVGNTEAFF. In nucleotides, the CDR3 is TGTGCCAGCAGGAGTGTGGGTAACACTGAAGCTTTCTTT.

As to this clonotype: A much larger clone lies a single base off, so this may be a read error. The rearrangement uses TRBV7-6 and TRBJ2-1, with 7 bases that match TRBD1. The CDR3 spans 15 residues. After removal of 4 bases from V and 0 bases from J, the junction contained 3 bases not matched to a gene. Per the germline V gene, CDR1 is SGHVS and CDR2 is FNYEAQ. CDR3 protein: CASSSTGDSYNEQFF. DNA of the CDR3: TGTGCCAGCAGCTCCACAGGGGACTCCTACAATGAGCAGTTCTTC.

This clonotype was seen ten or more times. For the CDR3, the DNA is TGCAGTGCTAAACAAGGGACCACCTCTAACTATGGCTACACCTTC. Amino acid sequence: CSAKQGTTSNYGYTF. V is TRBV20-1 and J is TRBJ1-2; possibly TRBD1 for D (5 bases). V was cut by 4 bases and J by 0 bases, with 15 bases left in between. In germline, CDR1 is DFQATT, CDR2 SNEGSKA (reference sequence). The CDR3 runs 15 residues.